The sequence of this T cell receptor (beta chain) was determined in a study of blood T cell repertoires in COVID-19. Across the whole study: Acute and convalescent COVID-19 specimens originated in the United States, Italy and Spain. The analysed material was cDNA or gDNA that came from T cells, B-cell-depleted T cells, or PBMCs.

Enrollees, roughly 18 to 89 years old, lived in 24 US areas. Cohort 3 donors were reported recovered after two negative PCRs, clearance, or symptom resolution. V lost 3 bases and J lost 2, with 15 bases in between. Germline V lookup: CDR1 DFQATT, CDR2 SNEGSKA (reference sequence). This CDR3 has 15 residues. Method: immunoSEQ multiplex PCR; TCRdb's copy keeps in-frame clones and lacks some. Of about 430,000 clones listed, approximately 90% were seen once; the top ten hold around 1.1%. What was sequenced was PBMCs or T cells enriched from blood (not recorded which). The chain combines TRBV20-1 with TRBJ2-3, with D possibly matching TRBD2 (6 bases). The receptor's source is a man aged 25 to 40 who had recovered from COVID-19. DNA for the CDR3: TGCAGTGCTAGTCCCCCCCGGACTAACACAGATACGCAGTATTTT. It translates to CSASPPRTNTDTQYF.